This T cell receptor (gamma chain) was recovered during a study of gamma delta lymphoproliferative disorders and STAT genes (dated by TCRdb to the late 2010s). Notes on the research overall: The LymphoTrack Dx TCRG Assay was used to build gamma-chain libraries from a minimum of 50 ng of genomic DNA. Delta-chain libraries followed the EuroClonality-NGS working group standard operating procedure, because no corresponding Invivoscribe delta assay was available. The study profiled TCR gamma and delta CDR3 repertoires by deep sequencing in Tgammadelta lymphoproliferative disease patients and healthy controls, within a larger immunophenotypic and STAT-mutation study. To confirm the results, all delta-chain samples and two gamma-chain samples were sequenced a second time. The paper's findings and limits, for the study overall: Control T cells were likely spread across varied maturation stages, whereas leukemic cells were skewed toward terminal effectors, which potentially limits comparisons between patients and controls. Almost every major gamma and delta clonotype in patients was public, meaning shared with at least one healthy donor, and only a couple of gamma clonotypes were private to disease. In whole-repertoire clustering, patient gamma repertoires grouped separately from healthy controls, whereas delta repertoires showed no separation between groups. The authors pointed out that NGS specificity may be lower at low frequencies, so whether leukemic clones are public or private needs to be confirmed.

For both patients and controls, peripheral blood mononuclear cells were isolated, and the genomic DNA from these cells was used for TCR sequencing. The control group, matched to the patients for age and sex, consisted of 23 healthy adult blood donors (approximately 12 males and some 11 females) with a median age of 64 years. This clone is termed medium-sized (0.01 to 0.1%). Its antigen target is currently unknown. One base away there is no much larger clone; base qualities are not given. In both library preparation methods, multiplex PCR was run with primers aimed at the conserved V and J regions of the TCR genes. Purified and pooled amplicons were sequenced on an Illumina MiSeq platform. On the study's bioinformatics: V(D)J alignment, clonotype assembly and translation were done with MiXCR, while functionality assessment and CDR3 repertoire analyses were done with VDJtools. CDR3 was defined according to IMGT, and analyses were limited to productive sequences using functional genes, with ORF genes and pseudogenes excluded. A custom Python script searched for identical amino acid CDR3s of major clonotypes (frequency >=5%) across all patients and controls. A one-sided non-parametric Wilcoxon test was used to compare clonotype frequencies in patients versus controls. TCRdb reprocessed the public data with the CATT caller; entries with the same nucleotide sequence were combined afterwards. In this record, the V and J calls reflect TCRdb's handling and not the investigators' own analysis. The table for this sample lists over a thousand gamma-chain clones; 9.9% of them were counted only once. The biggest ten clones account for about 25% of the sample.

From a lookup of the germline V gene, CDR1 and CDR2 are VINAFY and YDVSNSKD. V lost 2 bases and J lost 10 bases, and the count of bases not matched to a germline gene is 11. There are 13 amino acids in the CDR3, from cysteine to phenylalanine inclusive. Of all the DNA, just the CDR3 is kept, 39 bases in frame from base 1. This TCR was sampled from a human donor in good health. Recombination connected TRGV5 to TRGJ1 or TRGJ2. TCRdb is silent on the J gene; assignment here came from matching the DNA to germline. The source material was blood. In nucleotides, the sequence is TGTGCCACCTGGGACACTTGCCCCCAGAAGAAACTCTTT. It translates as CATWDTCPQKKLF.